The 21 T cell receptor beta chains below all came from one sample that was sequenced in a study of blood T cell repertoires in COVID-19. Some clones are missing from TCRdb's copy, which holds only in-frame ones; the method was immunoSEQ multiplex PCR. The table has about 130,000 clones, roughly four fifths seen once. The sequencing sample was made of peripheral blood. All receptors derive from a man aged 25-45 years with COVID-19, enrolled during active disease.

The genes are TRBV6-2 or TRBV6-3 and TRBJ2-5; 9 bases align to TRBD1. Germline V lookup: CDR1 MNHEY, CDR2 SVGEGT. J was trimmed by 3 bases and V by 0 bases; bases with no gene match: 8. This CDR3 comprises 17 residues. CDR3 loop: CASSYSFGQGSKETQYF. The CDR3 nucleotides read TGTGCCAGCAGTTACTCTTTCGGACAGGGGTCGAAAGAGACCCAGTACTTC.

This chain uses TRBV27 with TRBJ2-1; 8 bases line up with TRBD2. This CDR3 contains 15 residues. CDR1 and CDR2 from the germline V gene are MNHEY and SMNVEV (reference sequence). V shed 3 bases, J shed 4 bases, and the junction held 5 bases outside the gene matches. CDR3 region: CASSLEAGAYNEQFF. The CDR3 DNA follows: TGTGCCAGCAGTTTGGAAGCGGGAGCGTACAATGAGCAGTTCTTC.

CDR3 sequence (DNA): TGTGCCAGCATTTACTTAGGGGGCACTGAAGCTTTCTTT. It translates to CASIYLGGTEAFF. The V call is TRBV2, the J call TRBJ1-1; D might be TRBD1 (6 bases). This CDR3 has 13 residues. The germline gives CDR1 SNHLY, CDR2 FYNNEI. Trimming removed 7 bases from V and 4 bases from J, with 13 bases in between.

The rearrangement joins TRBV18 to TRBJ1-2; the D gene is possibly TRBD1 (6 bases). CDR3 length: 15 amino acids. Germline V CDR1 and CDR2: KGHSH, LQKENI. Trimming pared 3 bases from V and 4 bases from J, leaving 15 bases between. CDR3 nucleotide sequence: TGTGCCAGCTCACCCCAGGGGCCCTCACCCTATGGCTACACCTTC. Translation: CASSPQGPSPYGYTF. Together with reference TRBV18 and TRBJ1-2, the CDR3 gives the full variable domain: NAGVMQNPRHLVRRRGQEARLRCSPMKGHSHVYWYRQLPEEGLKFMVYLQKENIIDESGMPKERFSAEFPKEGPSILRIQQVVRGDSAAYFCASSPQGPSPYGYTFGSGTRLTVV.

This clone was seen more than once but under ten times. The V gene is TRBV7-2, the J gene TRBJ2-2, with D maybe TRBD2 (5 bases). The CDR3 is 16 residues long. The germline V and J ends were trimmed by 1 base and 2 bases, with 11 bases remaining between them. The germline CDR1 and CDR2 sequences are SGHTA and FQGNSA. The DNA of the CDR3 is TGTGCCAGCAGCTTAGGAGCCGGGATAAACACCGGGGAGCTGTTTTTT. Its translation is CASSLGAGINTGELFF.

In nucleotides, the CDR3 is TGTGCCAGCAGCTTGGAATATAGCGGGGCGGAGACCCAGTACTTC. Protein product: CASSLEYSGAETQYF. The V and J genes are TRBV5-6 and TRBJ2-5; 8 nucleotides line up with TRBD2. The ends lost 0 bases at V and 5 bases at J; junction bases unmatched: 6. Germline CDR1 SGHDT, CDR2 YYEEEE. The CDR3 is 15 residues long.

The CDR3 DNA reads as TGCGCCAGCAGCTTGGACAGGGCCAAAAACATTCAGTACTTC. Translated, it gives CASSLDRAKNIQYF. The chain joins TRBV5-1 to TRBJ2-4; D may be TRBD1 (5 bases). CDR3 length equals 14 residues. The V gene's germline CDR1 is SGHRS and CDR2 YFSETQ. The V and J ends lost 0 bases and 1 base respectively, with 5 bases between them.

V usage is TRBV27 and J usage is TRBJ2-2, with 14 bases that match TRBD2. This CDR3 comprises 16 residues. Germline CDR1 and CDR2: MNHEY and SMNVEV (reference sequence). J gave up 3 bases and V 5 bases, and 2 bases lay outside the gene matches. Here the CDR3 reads CASSRLAGGDTGELFF. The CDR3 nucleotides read TGTGCCAGCAGTCGACTAGCGGGAGGGGACACCGGGGAGCTGTTTTTT.

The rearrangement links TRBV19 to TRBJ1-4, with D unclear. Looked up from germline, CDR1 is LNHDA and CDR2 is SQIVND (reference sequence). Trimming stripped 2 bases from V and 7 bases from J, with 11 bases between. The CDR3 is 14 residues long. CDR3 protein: CASSISGDPEKLFF. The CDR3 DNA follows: TGTGCCAGTAGTATATCTGGAGACCCTGAAAAACTGTTTTTT. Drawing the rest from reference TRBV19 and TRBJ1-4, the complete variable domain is DGGITQSPKYLFRKEGQNVTLSCEQNLNHDAMYWYRQDPGQGLRLIYYSQIVNDFQKGDIAEGYSVSREKKESFPLTVTSAQKNPTAFYLCASSISGDPEKLFFGSGTQLSVL.

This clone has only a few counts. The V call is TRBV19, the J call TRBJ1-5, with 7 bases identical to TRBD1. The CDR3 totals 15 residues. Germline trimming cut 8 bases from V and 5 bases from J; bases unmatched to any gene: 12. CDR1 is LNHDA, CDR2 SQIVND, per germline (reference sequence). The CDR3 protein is CASGRTGDFYQPQHF. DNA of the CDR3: TGTGCCAGTGGCCGTACAGGGGACTTTTATCAGCCCCAGCATTTT.

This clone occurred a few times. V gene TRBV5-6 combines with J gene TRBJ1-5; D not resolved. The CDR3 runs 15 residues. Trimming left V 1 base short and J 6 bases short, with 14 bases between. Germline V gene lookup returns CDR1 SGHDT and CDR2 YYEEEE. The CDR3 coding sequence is TGTGCCAGCAGCTTGCAAGCTTCCGGGAGTCAGCCCCAGCATTTT. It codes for CASSLQASGSQPQHF.

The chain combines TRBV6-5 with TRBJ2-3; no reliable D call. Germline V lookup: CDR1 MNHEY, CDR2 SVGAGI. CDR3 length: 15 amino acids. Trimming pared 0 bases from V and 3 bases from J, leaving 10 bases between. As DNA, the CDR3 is TGTGCCAGCAGTTACTCGTATGTCGGGACAGATACGCAGTATTTT. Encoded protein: CASSYSYVGTDTQYF.

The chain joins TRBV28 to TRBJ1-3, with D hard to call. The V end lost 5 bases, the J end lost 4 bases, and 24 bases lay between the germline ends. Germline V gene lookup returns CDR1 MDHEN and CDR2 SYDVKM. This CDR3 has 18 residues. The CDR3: CASSILTDGIEAGNTIYF. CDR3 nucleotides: TGTGCCAGCAGTATCCTTACGGACGGGATAGAGGCCGGAAACACCATATATTTT. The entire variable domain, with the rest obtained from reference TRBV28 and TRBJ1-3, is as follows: DVKVTQSSRYLVKRTGEKVFLECVQDMDHENMFWYRQDPGLGLRLIYFSYDVKMKEKGDIPEGYSVSREKKERFSLILESASTNQTSMYLCASSILTDGIEAGNTIYFGEGSWLTVV.

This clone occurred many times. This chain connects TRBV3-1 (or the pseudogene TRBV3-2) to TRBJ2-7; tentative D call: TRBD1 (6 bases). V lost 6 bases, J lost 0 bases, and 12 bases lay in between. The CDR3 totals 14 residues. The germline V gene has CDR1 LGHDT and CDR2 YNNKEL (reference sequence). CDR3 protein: CASRPQGHSYEQYF. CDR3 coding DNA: TGTGCCAGCAGACCACAGGGACACTCCTACGAGCAGTACTTC.

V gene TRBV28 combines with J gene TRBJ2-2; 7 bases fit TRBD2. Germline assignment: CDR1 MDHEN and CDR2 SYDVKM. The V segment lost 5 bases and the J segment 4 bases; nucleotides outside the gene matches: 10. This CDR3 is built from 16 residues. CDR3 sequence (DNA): TGTGCCAGCAGTCCCCCGGGGAGGGCGAGCACCGGGGAGCTGTTTTTT. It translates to CASSPPGRASTGELFF.

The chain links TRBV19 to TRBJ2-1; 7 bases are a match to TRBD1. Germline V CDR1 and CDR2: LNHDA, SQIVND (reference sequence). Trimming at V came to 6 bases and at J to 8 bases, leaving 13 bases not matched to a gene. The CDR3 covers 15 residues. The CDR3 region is CASRVTGHASYEQFF. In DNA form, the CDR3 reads TGTGCCAGTAGGGTGACAGGGCACGCATCATATGAGCAGTTCTTC.

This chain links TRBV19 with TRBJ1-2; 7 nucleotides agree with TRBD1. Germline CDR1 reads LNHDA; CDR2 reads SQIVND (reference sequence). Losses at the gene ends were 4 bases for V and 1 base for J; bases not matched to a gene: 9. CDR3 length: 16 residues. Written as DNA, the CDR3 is TGTGCCAGTAGTAGTATCGGGACAGAAATTAACTATGGCTACACCTTC. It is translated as CASSSIGTEINYGYTF.

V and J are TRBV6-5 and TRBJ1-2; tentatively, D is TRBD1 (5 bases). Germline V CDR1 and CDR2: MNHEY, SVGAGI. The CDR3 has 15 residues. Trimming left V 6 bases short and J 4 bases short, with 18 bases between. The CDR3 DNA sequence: TGTGCCAGCAGCAAACCAGGGACTTCGGGCTATGGCTACACCTTC. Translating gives CASSKPGTSGYGYTF.

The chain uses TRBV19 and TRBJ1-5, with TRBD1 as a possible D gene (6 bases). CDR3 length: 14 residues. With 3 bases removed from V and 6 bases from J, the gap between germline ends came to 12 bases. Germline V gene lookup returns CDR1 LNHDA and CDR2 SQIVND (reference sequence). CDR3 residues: CASSIGDKGQPQHF. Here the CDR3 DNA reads TGTGCCAGTAGTATTGGGGACAAGGGTCAGCCCCAGCATTTT. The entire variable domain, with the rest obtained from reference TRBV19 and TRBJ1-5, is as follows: DGGITQSPKYLFRKEGQNVTLSCEQNLNHDAMYWYRQDPGQGLRLIYYSQIVNDFQKGDIAEGYSVSREKKESFPLTVTSAQKNPTAFYLCASSIGDKGQPQHFGDGTRLSIL.

The CDR3 nucleotides are TGTGCCAGCACCTGGTATTTCGAGGAGACCCAGTACTTC. It specifies CASTWYFEETQYF. The chain combines TRBV5-6 with TRBJ2-5, with D hard to call. V was trimmed by 6 bases and J by 5 bases, leaving 14 bases between them. The CDR3 covers 13 residues. Germline V gene sequence: CDR1 SGHDT, CDR2 YYEEEE.

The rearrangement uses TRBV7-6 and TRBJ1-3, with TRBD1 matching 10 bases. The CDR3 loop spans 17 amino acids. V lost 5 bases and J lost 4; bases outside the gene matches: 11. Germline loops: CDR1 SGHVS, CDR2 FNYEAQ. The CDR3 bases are TGTGCCAGCAGCATACCGGGACAGGGGAGGTTCGGAAACACCATATATTTT. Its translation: CASSIPGQGRFGNTIYF.